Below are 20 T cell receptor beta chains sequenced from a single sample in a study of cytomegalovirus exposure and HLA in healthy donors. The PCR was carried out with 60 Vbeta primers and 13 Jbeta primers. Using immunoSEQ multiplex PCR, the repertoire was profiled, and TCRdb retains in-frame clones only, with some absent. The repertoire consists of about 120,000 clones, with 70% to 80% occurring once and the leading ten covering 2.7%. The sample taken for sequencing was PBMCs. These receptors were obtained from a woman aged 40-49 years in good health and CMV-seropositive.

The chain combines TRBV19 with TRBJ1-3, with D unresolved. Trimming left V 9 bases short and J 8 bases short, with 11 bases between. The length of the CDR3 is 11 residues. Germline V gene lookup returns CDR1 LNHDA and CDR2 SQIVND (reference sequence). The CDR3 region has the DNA TGTGCCAGGCCCGAGAAAGACACCATATATTTT. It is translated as CARPEKDTIYF.

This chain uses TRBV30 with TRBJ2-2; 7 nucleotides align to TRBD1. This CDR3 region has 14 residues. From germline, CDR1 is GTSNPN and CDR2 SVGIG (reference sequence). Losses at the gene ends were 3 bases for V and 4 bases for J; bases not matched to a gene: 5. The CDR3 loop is CAWRPGDSTGELFF. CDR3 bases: TGTGCCTGGAGGCCAGGGGACAGCACCGGGGAGCTGTTTTTT.

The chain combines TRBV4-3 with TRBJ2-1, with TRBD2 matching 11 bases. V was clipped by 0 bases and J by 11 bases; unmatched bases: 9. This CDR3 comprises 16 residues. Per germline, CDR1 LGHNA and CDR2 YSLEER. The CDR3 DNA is TGCGCCAGCAGCCAAGAAAGAACTAGCGGGAGAATGAAGCAGTTCTTC. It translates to CASSQERTSGRMKQFF.

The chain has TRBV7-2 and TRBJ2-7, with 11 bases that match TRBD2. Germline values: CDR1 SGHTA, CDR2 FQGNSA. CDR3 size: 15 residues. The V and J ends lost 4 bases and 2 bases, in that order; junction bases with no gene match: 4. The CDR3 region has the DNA TGTGCCAGCAGCTCGGGACTAGCGGTACCCTACGAGCAGTACTTC. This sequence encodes CASSSGLAVPYEQYF.

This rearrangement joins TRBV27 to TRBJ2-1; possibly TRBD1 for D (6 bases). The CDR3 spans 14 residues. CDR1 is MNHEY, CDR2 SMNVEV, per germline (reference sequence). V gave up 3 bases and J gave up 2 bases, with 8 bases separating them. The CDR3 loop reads CASSFQGTYNEQFF. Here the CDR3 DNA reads TGTGCCAGCAGTTTCCAGGGGACCTACAATGAGCAGTTCTTC.

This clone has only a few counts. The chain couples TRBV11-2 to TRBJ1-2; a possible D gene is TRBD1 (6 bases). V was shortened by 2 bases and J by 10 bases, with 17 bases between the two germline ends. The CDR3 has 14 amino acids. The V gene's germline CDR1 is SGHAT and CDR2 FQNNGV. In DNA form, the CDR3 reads TGTGCCAGCAGCTTACCAGGGGCATTCGGGACCTACACCTTC. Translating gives CASSLPGAFGTYTF.

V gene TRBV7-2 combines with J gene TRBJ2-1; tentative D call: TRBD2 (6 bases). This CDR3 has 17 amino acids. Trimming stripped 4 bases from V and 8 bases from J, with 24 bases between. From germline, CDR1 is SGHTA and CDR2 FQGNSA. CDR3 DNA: TGTGCCAGCAGCTCGTTCTTCGGCACCAGGCGGGGTGATGAGCAGTTCTTC. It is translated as CASSSFFGTRRGDEQFF.

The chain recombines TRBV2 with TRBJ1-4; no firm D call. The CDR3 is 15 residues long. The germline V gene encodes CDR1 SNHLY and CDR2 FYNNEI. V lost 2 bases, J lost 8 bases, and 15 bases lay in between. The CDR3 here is CASSELLEGSEKLFF. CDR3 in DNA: TGTGCCAGCAGTGAATTGTTAGAGGGTAGCGAAAAACTGTTTTTT.

The CDR3 DNA is TGTGCCAGCAGCCAAAATGTGGGAGAATGGGGCAATGAGCAGTTCTTC. Translating it yields CASSQNVGEWGNEQFF. V is TRBV7-4 and J is TRBJ2-1; D is possibly TRBD2 (5 bases). The V gene lost 5 bases and the J gene lost 6 bases, with 20 bases spanning the gap. The CDR3 totals 16 residues. Germline V lookup: CDR1 SGHVT, CDR2 SQSDAQ.

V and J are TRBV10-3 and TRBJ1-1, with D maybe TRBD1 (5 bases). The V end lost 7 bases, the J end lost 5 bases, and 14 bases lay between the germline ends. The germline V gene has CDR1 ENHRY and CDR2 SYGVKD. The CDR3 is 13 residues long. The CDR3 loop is CAITVGGNTEAFF. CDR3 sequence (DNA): TGTGCCATCACGGTCGGGGGGAATACTGAAGCTTTCTTT.

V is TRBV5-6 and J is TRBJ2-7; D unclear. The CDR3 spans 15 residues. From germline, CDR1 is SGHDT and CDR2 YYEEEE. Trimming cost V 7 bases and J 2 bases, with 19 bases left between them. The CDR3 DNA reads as TGTGCCAGCTACTACTTGTTGTCCCCGACCTACGAGCAGTACTTC. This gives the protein CASYYLLSPTYEQYF.

CDR3 nucleotides: TGTGCCAGCTCACCTCTTGGAAGGGGTCAAGAGACCCAGTACTTC. This sequence encodes CASSPLGRGQETQYF. The genes are TRBV18 and TRBJ2-5; possibly TRBD1 for D (5 bases). CDR3 length: 15 amino acids. From germline, CDR1 is KGHSH and CDR2 LQKENI. Trimming cost V 3 bases and J 2 bases, with 13 bases left between them.

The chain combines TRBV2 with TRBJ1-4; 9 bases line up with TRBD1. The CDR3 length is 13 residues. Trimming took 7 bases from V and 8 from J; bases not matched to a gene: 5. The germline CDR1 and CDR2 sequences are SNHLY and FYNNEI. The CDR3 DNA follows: TGTGCCAGCACCTACAGGGGGCGGGAAAAACTGTTTTTT. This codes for CASTYRGREKLFF.

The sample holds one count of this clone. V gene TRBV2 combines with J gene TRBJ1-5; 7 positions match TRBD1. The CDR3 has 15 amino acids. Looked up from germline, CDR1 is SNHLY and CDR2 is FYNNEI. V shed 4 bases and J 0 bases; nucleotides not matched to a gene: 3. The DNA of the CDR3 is TGTGCCAGCAGTGCGGACAGGTATAGCAATCAGCCCCAGCATTTT. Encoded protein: CASSADRYSNQPQHF.

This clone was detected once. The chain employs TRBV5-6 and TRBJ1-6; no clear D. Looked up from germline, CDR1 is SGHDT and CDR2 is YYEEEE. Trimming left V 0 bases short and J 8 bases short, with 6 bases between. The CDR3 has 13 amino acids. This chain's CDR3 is CASSLVGDSPLHF. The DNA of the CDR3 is TGTGCCAGCAGCTTGGTCGGGGATTCACCCCTCCACTTT. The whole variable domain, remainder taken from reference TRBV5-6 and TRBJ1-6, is DAGVTQSPTHLIKTRGQQVTLRCSPKSGHDTVSWYQQALGQGPQFIFQYYEEEERQRGNFPDRFSGHQFPNYSSELNVNALLLGDSALYLCASSLVGDSPLHFGNGTRLTVT.

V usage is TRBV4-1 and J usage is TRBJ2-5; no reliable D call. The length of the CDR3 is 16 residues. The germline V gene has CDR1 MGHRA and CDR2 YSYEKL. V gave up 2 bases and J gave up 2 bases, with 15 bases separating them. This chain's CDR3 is CASSQLSDGPQETQYF. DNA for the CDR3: TGCGCCAGCAGCCAACTCAGCGATGGCCCACAAGAGACCCAGTACTTC.

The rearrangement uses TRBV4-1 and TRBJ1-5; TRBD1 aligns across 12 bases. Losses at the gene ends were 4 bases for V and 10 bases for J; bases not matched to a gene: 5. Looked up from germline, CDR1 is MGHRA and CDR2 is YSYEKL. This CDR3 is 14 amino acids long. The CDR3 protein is CASSLGQGASPQHF. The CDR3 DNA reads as TGCGCCAGCAGCCTGGGACAGGGGGCGAGTCCCCAGCATTTT.

CDR3 nucleotides: TGTGCCAGCAGCGTAGTTGGAGGAAACACCGGGGAGCTGTTTTTT. This gives the protein CASSVVGGNTGELFF. This chain connects TRBV9 to TRBJ2-2; perhaps TRBD2 as D (5 bases). The CDR3 runs to 15 residues. The germline CDR1 and CDR2 sequences are SGDLS and YYNGEE. V was cut by 0 bases and J by 2 bases, with 8 bases left in between. Full variable domain (missing parts from reference TRBV9 and TRBJ2-2): DSGVTQTPKHLITATGQRVTLRCSPRSGDLSVYWYQQSLDQGLQFLIQYYNGEERAKGNILERFSAQQFPDLHSELNLSSLELGDSALYFCASSVVGGNTGELFFGEGSRLTVL.

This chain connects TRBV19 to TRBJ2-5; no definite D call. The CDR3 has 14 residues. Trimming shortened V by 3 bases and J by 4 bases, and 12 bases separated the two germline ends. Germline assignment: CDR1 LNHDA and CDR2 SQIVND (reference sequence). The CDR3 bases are TGTGCCAGTAGTATGGTTTACAATATAGAGACCCAGTACTTC. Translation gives CASSMVYNIETQYF.

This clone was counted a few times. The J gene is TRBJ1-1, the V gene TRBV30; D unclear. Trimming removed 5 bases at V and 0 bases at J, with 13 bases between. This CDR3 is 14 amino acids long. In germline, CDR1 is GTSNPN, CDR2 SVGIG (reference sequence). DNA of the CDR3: TGTGCCTGGTCCCCGACAAGGTTGAACACTGAAGCTTTCTTT. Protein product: CAWSPTRLNTEAFF.